This T cell receptor (beta chain) was sequenced in a study of blood T cell repertoires in COVID-19. Overall study: Some COVID-19 samples were acute and others convalescent; all came from the United States, Italy and Spain.

Per the authors' pipeline: How many nucleated cells were present was estimated from reference gene primer amplification. Sequenced by immunoSEQ multiplex PCR; TCRdb stores in-frame clones only, minus some. D and trimming were read from the DNA, whereas the V and J calls and clone size are those reported in that table. The sample records roughly 140,000 clones, approximately 82% being singletons. The germline gives CDR1 MNHEY, CDR2 SVGAGI. Trimming removed 2 bases from V and 8 bases from J, with 9 bases in between. The CDR3 is made up of 13 amino acids. The TCR originated in a woman in her 50s in a cohort sampled during active or convalescent COVID-19. What was sequenced was peripheral blood. This chain connects TRBV6-5 to TRBJ1-4; no firm D call. This CDR3 reads CASSYNGDEKLFF. The CDR3 DNA reads TGTGCCAGCAGTTACAATGGAGACGAAAAACTGTTTTTT.